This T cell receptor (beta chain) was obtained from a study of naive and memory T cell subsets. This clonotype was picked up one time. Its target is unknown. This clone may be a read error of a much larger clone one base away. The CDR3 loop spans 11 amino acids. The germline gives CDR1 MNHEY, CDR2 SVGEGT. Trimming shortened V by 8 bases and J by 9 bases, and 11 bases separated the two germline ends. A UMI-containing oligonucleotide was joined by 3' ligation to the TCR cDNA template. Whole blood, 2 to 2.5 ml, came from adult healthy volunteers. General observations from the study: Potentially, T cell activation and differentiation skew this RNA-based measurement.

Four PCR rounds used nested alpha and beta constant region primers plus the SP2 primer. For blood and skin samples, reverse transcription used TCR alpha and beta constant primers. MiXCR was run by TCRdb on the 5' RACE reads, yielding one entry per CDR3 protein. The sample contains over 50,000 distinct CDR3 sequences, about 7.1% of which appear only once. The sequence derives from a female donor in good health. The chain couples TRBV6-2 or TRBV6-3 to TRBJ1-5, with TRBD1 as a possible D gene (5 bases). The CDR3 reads CASDNGGPQHF. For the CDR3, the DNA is TGTGCCAGCGATAACGGGGGGCCCCAGCATTTT.